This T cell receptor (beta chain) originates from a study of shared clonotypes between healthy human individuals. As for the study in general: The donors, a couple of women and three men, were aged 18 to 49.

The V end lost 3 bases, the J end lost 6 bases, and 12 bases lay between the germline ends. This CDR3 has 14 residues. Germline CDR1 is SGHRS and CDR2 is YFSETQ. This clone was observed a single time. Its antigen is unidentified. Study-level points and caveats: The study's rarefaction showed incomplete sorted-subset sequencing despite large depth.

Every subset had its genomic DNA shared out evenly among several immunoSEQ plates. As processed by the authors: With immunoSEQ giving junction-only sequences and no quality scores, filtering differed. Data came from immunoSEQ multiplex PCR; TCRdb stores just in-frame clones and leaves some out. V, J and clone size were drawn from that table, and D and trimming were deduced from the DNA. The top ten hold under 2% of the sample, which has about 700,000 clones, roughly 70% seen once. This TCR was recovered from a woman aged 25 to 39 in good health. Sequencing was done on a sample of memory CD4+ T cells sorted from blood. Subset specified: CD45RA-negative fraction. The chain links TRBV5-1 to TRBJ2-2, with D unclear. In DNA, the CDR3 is TGCGCCAGCAGCTCTGCAGTAAATCCCGGGGAGCTGTTTTTT. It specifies CASSSAVNPGELFF.